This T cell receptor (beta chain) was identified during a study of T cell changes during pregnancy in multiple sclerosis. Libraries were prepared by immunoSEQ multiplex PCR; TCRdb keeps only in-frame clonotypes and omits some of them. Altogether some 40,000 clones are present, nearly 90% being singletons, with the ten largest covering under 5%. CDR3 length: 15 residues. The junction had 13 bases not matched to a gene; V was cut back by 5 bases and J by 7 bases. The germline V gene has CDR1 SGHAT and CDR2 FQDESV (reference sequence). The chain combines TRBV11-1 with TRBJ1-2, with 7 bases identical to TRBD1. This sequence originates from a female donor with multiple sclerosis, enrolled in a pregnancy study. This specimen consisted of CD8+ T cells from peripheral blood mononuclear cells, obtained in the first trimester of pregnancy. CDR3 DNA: TGTGCCAGCAGCGGAAGGGACAGCGATGTAGCTGGCTACACCTTC. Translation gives CASSGRDSDVAGYTF.